The rows below give T cell receptor beta chains drawn from one sample of a study of brain T cells in children with intractable seizures. Measured with immunoSEQ multiplex PCR; TCRdb has only the in-frame clones, and not every one. The table has hundreds of thousands of clones, over 90% seen once. The specimen was peripheral blood, collected about 5 months after surgery. The receptors shown here come from a boy younger than two with tuberous sclerosis and intractable seizures. The CDR3 runs from the conserved cysteine through the conserved F or W.

J gene: TRBJ1-5; V gene: TRBV13; CDR3 protein: CASSLGRAGNQPQHF
J gene: TRBJ1-6; V gene: TRBV2; CDR3 protein: CATLSRRDGRSPLHF
J gene: TRBJ1-2; V gene: TRBV7-9; CDR3 protein: CASSLGPEVENTF
J gene: TRBJ2-7; V gene: TRBV11-2; CDR3 protein: CASSLSRWEGYEQYF
J gene: TRBJ2-7; V gene: TRBV11-2; CDR3 protein: CASSFRGREAGTYEQYF
J gene: TRBJ2-7; V gene: TRBV11-3; CDR3 protein: CASSLLAGGSYEQYF
J gene: TRBJ2-5; V gene: TRBV12-3/TRBV12-4; CDR3 protein: CASSLLAGETQYF
J gene: TRBJ1-1; V gene: TRBV5-6; CDR3 protein: CASSWNRYTEAFF
J gene: TRBJ2-7; V gene: TRBV6-4; CDR3 protein: CASSATSGRYEQYF
J gene: TRBJ1-2; V gene: TRBV6-5; CDR3 protein: CASSYSNANYGYTF
J gene: TRBJ1-2; V gene: TRBV7-9; CDR3 protein: CASSTGQGNYGYTF
J gene: TRBJ2-1; V gene: TRBV29-1; CDR3 protein: CSVSGQSLGNEQFF
J gene: TRBJ1-5; V gene: TRBV21-1; CDR3 protein: CASSKEEVVRASNQPQHF
J gene: TRBJ2-1; V gene: TRBV30; CDR3 protein: CAWTGSSYNEQFF
J gene: TRBJ2-7; V gene: TRBV10-3; CDR3 protein: CAIRPGLESTYEQYF
J gene: TRBJ1-5; V gene: TRBV19; CDR3 protein: CASRDSGVYSNQPQHF
J gene: TRBJ2-3; V gene: TRBV2; CDR3 protein: CASSEGRGRARQYF
J gene: TRBJ2-1; V gene: TRBV24-1; CDR3 protein: CATSDSLLNEQFF
J gene: TRBJ1-1; V gene: TRBV9; CDR3 protein: CASSSRNTEAFF
J gene: TRBJ1-1; V gene: TRBV11-1; CDR3 protein: CASSLGENTEAFF
J gene: TRBJ2-2; V gene: TRBV6-4; CDR3 protein: CASSVSGNAGELFF
J gene: TRBJ2-3; V gene: TRBV19; CDR3 protein: CASSRQTGGSTDTQYF
J gene: TRBJ2-1; V gene: TRBV20-1; CDR3 protein: CSASSPGLAGGPVDLVEQFF
J gene: TRBJ2-5; V gene: TRBV20-1; CDR3 protein: CSASSPGRLETQYF
J gene: TRBJ1-1; V gene: TRBV7-3; CDR3 protein: CASSLEEGSTEAFF
J gene: TRBJ2-7; V gene: TRBV30; CDR3 protein: CAWRGLAGVHEQYF
J gene: TRBJ2-3; V gene: TRBV19; CDR3 protein: CASSIPSGRTLSTDTQYF
J gene: TRBJ1-2; V gene: TRBV7-2; CDR3 protein: CASSQDQTAGGYTF
J gene: TRBJ1-2; V gene: TRBV11-2; CDR3 protein: CASSLEGGANYGYTF
J gene: TRBJ2-4; V gene: TRBV10-3; CDR3 protein: CAISETEAKNIQYF
J gene: TRBJ2-1; V gene: TRBV12-5; CDR3 protein: CASGLVLPGLAVDSYNEQFF
J gene: TRBJ1-1; V gene: TRBV7-9; CDR3 protein: CASSLAETSNTEAFF
J gene: TRBJ1-3; V gene: TRBV19; CDR3 protein: CATKIGVGGNTIYF
J gene: TRBJ1-2; V gene: TRBV28; CDR3 protein: CASSLMGATYGYTF
J gene: TRBJ1-2; V gene: TRBV11-2; CDR3 protein: CASSFGQNYGYTF
J gene: TRBJ2-7; V gene: TRBV11-2; CDR3 protein: CASSLERYGGGWTYEQYF
J gene: TRBJ2-3; V gene: TRBV11-3; CDR3 protein: CASSLGILPDTQYF
J gene: TRBJ2-5; V gene: TRBV3-1/TRBV3-2; CDR3 protein: CASSQVQETQYF
J gene: TRBJ2-7; V gene: TRBV10-3; CDR3 protein: CATTEGLVTYEQYF
J gene: TRBJ1-2; V gene: TRBV12-3/TRBV12-4; CDR3 protein: CASSSDPGDYTF
J gene: TRBJ2-7; V gene: TRBV28; CDR3 protein: CASRTGGNYEQYF